This entry lists 16 T cell receptor beta chains sequenced from one sample in a study of blood T cell repertoires in COVID-19. TCRdb's table, derived via immunoSEQ multiplex PCR, lists solely in-frame clones and lacks some. This repertoire shows around 260,000 clones, 80% to 90% found once; its top ten account for around 0.88%. The sample was peripheral blood. These receptors were obtained from a man younger than 40 with acute or convalescent COVID-19.

V is TRBV15 and J is TRBJ2-6, with D uncertain. V was trimmed by 3 bases and J by 4 bases, leaving 7 bases between them. The CDR3 sequence is 14 residues long. The germline CDR1 and CDR2 sequences are LNHNV and YYDKDF (reference sequence). DNA of the CDR3: TGTGCCACCAGCAGCCCAAAAGGGGCCAACGTCCTGACTTTC. Translation gives CATSSPKGANVLTF. The full variable domain, completed using reference TRBV15 and TRBJ2-6, is DAMVIQNPRYQVTQFGKPVTLSCSQTLNHNVMYWYQQKSSQAPKLLFHYYDKDFNNEADTPDNFQSRRPNTSFCFLDIRSPGLGDTAMYLCATSSPKGANVLTFGAGSRLTVL.

In DNA, the CDR3 is TGTGCCAGCAGAGTAGCGGGAGGGCCGCACAATGAGCAGTTCTTC. This sequence encodes CASRVAGGPHNEQFF. J is TRBJ2-1 and V is TRBV7-2; 11 bases agree with TRBD2. V shed 6 bases and J 5 bases; nucleotides not matched to a gene: 6. Germline V gives CDR1 SGHTA, CDR2 FQGNSA. This CDR3 contains 15 residues.

The rearrangement links TRBV9 to TRBJ2-1; unclear D gene. Looked up from germline, CDR1 is SGDLS and CDR2 is YYNGEE. CDR3 length equals 16 residues. V was clipped by 3 bases and J by 0 bases, with 13 bases between them. CDR3 protein: CASSEERVGSYNEQFF. DNA of the CDR3: TGTGCCAGCAGCGAAGAACGGGTTGGCTCCTACAATGAGCAGTTCTTC.

The rearrangement joins TRBV2 to TRBJ1-5, with D unclear. Germline values: CDR1 SNHLY, CDR2 FYNNEI. The V gene lost 3 bases and the J gene lost 0 bases, with 9 bases spanning the gap. This CDR3 is built from 15 residues. The DNA of the CDR3 is TGTGCCAGCAGTGAGTTGATCTATAGCAATCAGCCCCAGCATTTT. This codes for CASSELIYSNQPQHF.

The V and J genes are TRBV3-1 (or the pseudogene TRBV3-2) and TRBJ1-2; D gene ambiguous. CDR3 length: 12 residues. V was clipped by 2 bases and J by 6 bases, with 7 bases between them. Germline CDR1 LGHDT, CDR2 YNNKEL (reference sequence). CDR3 loop: CASSQSRNGYTF. The DNA of the CDR3 is TGTGCCAGCAGCCAATCGAGGAATGGCTACACCTTC.

The CDR3 nucleotides read TGTGCCAGCACCGAAACGCAGACCGGGGAGCTGTTTTTT. Its translation: CASTETQTGELFF. This chain links TRBV7-2 with TRBJ2-2; no firm D call. Germline V gene data show CDR1 as SGHTA and CDR2 as FQGNSA. This CDR3 comprises 13 residues. With 7 bases removed from V and 5 bases from J, the gap between germline ends came to 11 bases.

V and J are TRBV28 and TRBJ2-7, with 7 bases identical to TRBD1. The CDR3 loop spans 12 amino acids. The trim removed 6 bases at V and 7 bases at J, leaving 6 bases unmatched. From germline, CDR1 is MDHEN and CDR2 SYDVKM. CDR3 nucleotide sequence: TGTGCCAGCAGCGGACAGGTGAGGGAGCAGTACTTC. This gives the protein CASSGQVREQYF.

V usage is TRBV7-2 and J usage is TRBJ1-1; D is possibly TRBD1 (5 bases). CDR1 is SGHTA and CDR2 is FQGNSA in the germline V gene. There are 13 residues in the CDR3. Trimming took 8 bases from V and 0 from J, leaving 10 bases between them. The CDR3 sequence is CASLGQMNTEAFF. CDR3 nucleotide sequence: TGTGCCAGCCTGGGGCAGATGAACACTGAAGCTTTCTTT.

V is TRBV5-4 and J is TRBJ2-4; a weak D match, TRBD1 (7 bases). Germline loops: CDR1 SGHNT, CDR2 YYREEE (reference sequence). This CDR3 contains 15 residues. Trimming cost V 4 bases and J 7 bases, with 18 bases left between them. CDR3 nucleotides: TGTGCCAGCAGCGCCCAGACAGGGAGCGGGAACATTCAGTACTTC. This sequence encodes CASSAQTGSGNIQYF. The full variable domain, with the rest looked up from reference TRBV5-4 and TRBJ2-4, is ETGVTQSPTHLIKTRGQQVTLRCSSQSGHNTVSWYQQALGQGPQFIFQYYREEENGRGNFPPRFSGLQFPNYSSELNVNALELDDSALYLCASSAQTGSGNIQYFGAGTRLSVL.

As DNA, the CDR3 is TGTGCCAGCAGTTTAGGTTGGAGTAGCCAAGAGACCCAGTACTTC. Its protein product is CASSLGWSSQETQYF. This chain joins TRBV28 and TRBJ2-5; D is unclear. This CDR3 region has 15 residues. Looked up from germline, CDR1 is MDHEN and CDR2 is SYDVKM. V lost 2 bases to trimming and J lost 1 base, with 11 bases between them.

The chain has TRBV20-1 and TRBJ1-3; D gene uncertain. Germline loops: CDR1 DFQATT, CDR2 SNEGSKA (reference sequence). V lost 2 bases and J 4 bases, leaving 3 bases between the germline ends. The CDR3 totals 11 residues. This chain's CDR3 is CSARLGNTIYF. The CDR3 DNA sequence: TGCAGTGCTAGACTGGGAAACACCATATATTTT.

The genes are TRBV12-3 or TRBV12-4 and TRBJ1-5, with TRBD1 matching 7 bases. Trimming took 3 bases from V and 7 from J; bases not matched to a gene: 3. The CDR3 extends over 13 amino acids. CDR3 in amino acids: CASSLIQGQPQHF. The DNA for the CDR3 is TGTGCCAGCAGTTTGATACAGGGGCAGCCCCAGCATTTT.

As regards this clone: The same CDR3 is also encoded by other DNA sequences in this sample. V and J are TRBV28 and TRBJ1-2; unclear D gene. V shed 3 bases and J shed 4 bases, with 12 bases lying between them. CDR3 size: 14 residues. CDR1 is MDHEN and CDR2 is SYDVKM in the germline V gene. The CDR3 coding sequence is TGTGCCAGCAGTTTTGGCGGAGGGAGCTATGGCTACACCTTC. Translating gives CASSFGGGSYGYTF.

The J gene is TRBJ2-2, the V gene TRBV19; D is perhaps TRBD1 (6 bases). Germline loops: CDR1 LNHDA, CDR2 SQIVND (reference sequence). The V and J ends lost 5 bases and 2 bases respectively, with 12 bases between them. This CDR3 is built from 15 residues. DNA of the CDR3: TGTGCCAGTAGTCCGGGACAACTAAACACCGGGGAGCTGTTTTTT. This sequence encodes CASSPGQLNTGELFF.

The chain has TRBV5-1 and TRBJ2-3; 9 bases map to TRBD2. Trimming removed 5 bases from V and 3 bases from J; junction bases left unmatched: 7. Germline CDR1 and CDR2: SGHRS and YFSETQ. The CDR3 is 15 amino acids. The CDR3, as DNA: TGCGCCAGCAGTATCGCGGGAGGGAAGACAGATACGCAGTATTTT. It translates to CASSIAGGKTDTQYF.

The chain links TRBV5-1 to TRBJ1-6; 8 bases map to TRBD1. V lost 4 bases, J lost 8 bases, and 11 bases stayed unmatched. The CDR3 spans 16 residues. In germline, CDR1 is SGHRS, CDR2 YFSETQ. CDR3 protein: CASSLGTGGVDSPLHF. DNA for the CDR3: TGCGCCAGCAGCCTCGGTACAGGGGGAGTGGATTCACCCCTCCACTTT.